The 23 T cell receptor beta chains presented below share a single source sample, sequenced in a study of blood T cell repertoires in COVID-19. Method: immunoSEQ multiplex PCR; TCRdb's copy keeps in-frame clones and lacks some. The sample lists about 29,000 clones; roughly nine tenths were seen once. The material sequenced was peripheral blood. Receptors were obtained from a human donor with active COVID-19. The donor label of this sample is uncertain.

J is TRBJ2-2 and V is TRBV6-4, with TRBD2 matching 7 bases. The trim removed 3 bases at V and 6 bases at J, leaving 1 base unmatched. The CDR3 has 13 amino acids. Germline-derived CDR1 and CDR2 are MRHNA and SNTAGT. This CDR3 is CASSEGGSGELFF. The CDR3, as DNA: TGTGCCAGCAGTGAGGGGGGGTCCGGGGAGCTGTTTTTT.

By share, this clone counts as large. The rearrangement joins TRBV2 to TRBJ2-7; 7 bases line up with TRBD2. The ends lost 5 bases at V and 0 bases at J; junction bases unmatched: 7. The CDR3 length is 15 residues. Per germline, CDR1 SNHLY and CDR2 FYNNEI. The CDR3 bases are TGTGCCAGCAGTCCCCGGGAGGCTGTCTCCTACGAGCAGTACTTC. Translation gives CASSPREAVSYEQYF.

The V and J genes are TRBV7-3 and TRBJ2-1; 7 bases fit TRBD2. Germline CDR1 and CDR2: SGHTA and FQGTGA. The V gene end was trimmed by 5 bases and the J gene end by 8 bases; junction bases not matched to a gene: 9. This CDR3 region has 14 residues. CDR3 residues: CASSPQTSSDEQFF. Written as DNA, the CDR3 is TGTGCCAGCAGCCCTCAGACTAGCTCGGATGAGCAGTTCTTC.

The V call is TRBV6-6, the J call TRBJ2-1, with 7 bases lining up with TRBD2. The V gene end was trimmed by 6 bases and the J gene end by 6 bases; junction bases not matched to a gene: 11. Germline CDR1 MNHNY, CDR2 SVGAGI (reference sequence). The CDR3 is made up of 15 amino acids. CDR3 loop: CASRRPAGRANEQFF. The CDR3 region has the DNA TGTGCCAGCAGAAGGCCAGCGGGGCGCGCCAATGAGCAGTTCTTC.

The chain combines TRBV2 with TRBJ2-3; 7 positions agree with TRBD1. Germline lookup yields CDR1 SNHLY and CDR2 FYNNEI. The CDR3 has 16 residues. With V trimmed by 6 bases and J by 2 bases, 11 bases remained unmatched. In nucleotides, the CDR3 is TGTGCCAGCAGCGCGGACAGGATCGCCGACACAGATACGCAGTATTTT. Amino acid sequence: CASSADRIADTDTQYF.

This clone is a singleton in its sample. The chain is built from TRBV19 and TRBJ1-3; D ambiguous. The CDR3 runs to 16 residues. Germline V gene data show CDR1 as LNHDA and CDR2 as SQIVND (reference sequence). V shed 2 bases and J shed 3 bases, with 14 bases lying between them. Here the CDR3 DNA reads TGTGCCAGTAGTATAAGCGCGCGTCCTCTTGGAAACACCATATATTTT. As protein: CASSISARPLGNTIYF.

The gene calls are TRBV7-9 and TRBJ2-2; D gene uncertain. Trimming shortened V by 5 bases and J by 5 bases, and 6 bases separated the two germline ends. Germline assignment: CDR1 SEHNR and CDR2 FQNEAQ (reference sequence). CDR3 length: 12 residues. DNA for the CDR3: TGTGCCAGCAGCCTCGGGACCGGGGAGCTGTTTTTT. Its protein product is CASSLGTGELFF.

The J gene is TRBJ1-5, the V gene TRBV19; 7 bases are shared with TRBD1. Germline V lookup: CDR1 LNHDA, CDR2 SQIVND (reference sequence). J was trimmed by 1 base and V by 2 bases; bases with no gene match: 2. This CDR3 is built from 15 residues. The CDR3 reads CASSIQGGSNQPQHF. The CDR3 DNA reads TGTGCCAGTAGTATACAGGGGGGAAGCAATCAGCCCCAGCATTTT.

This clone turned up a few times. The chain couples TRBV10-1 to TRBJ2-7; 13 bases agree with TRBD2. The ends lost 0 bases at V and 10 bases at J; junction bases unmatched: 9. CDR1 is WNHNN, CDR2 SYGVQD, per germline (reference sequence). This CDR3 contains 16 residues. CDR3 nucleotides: TGCGCCAGCAGTGAGTCGGCCGGACTAGCGGGAGAGAATCAGTACTTC. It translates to CASSESAGLAGENQYF.

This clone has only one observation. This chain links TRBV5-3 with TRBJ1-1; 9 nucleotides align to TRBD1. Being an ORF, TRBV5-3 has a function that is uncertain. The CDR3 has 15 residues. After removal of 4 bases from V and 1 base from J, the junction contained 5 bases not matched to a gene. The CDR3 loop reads CARSPQGAGNTEAFF. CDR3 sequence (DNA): TGTGCCAGAAGCCCACAGGGGGCGGGGAACACTGAAGCTTTCTTT.

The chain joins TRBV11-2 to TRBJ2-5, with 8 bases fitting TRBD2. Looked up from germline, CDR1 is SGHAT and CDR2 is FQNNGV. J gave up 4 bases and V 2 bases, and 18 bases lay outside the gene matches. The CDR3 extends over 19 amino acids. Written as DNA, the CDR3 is TGTGCCAGCAGCTTACCCAACGGGACTAGGGGTGGGGAGGCAGAGACCCAGTACTTC. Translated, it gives CASSLPNGTRGGEAETQYF.

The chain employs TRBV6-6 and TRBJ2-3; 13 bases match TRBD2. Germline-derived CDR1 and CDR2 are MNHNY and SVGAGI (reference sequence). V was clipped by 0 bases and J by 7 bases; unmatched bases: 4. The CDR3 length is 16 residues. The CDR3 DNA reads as TGTGCCAGCAGTTACTCGACTAGCGGGGGGTTGAATACGCAGTATTTT. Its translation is CASSYSTSGGLNTQYF.

The DNA of the CDR3 is TGCGCCAGCAGCTTGGAGGGACTAGCGGTCCAAGAGACCCAGTACTTC. Translation: CASSLEGLAVQETQYF. The V and J genes are TRBV5-1 and TRBJ2-5, with 11 bases that match TRBD2. The CDR3 consists of 16 residues. Germline CDR1 reads SGHRS; CDR2 reads YFSETQ. Trimming cost V 0 bases and J 1 base; bases outside gene matches: 2.

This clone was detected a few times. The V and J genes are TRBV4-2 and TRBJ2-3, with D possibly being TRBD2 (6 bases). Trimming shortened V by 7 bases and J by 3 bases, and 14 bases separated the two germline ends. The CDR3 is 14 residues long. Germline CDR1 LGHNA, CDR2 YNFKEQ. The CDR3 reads CASTTGVGTDTQYF. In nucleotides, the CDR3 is TGTGCCAGCACCACGGGAGTAGGGACAGATACGCAGTATTTT.

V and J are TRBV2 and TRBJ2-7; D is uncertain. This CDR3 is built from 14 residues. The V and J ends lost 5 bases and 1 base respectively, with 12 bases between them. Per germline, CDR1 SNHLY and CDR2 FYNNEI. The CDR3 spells CASSITTGSYEQYF. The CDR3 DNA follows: TGTGCCAGCAGTATCACTACTGGTTCCTACGAGCAGTACTTC.

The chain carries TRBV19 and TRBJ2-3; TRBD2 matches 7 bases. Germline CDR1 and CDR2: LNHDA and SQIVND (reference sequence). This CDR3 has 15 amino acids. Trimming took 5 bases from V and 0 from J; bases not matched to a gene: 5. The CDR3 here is CASSPRGDSTDTQYF. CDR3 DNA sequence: TGTGCCAGTAGTCCACGGGGGGACAGCACAGATACGCAGTATTTT.

The CDR3 here is CASSVLGDAEGYTF. The CDR3 nucleotides read TGTGCCAGCAGCGTTCTCGGAGACGCGGAAGGCTACACCTTC. This rearrangement joins TRBV9 to TRBJ1-2; D is unclear. The germline V gene encodes CDR1 SGDLS and CDR2 YYNGEE. The ends were cut back, 2 bases at V and 8 bases at J, with 16 bases in the middle. The CDR3 runs to 14 residues.

In DNA, the CDR3 is TGCAGCGTTGAAGCAGGGGGTCAGGCGAGCTCCTACAATGAGCAGTTCTTC. Its protein is CSVEAGGQASSYNEQFF. This chain links TRBV29-1 with TRBJ2-1; 7 positions agree with TRBD1. Germline V gives CDR1 SQVTM, CDR2 ANQGSEA. The CDR3 totals 17 residues. The trim removed 1 base at V and 0 bases at J, leaving 9 bases unmatched.

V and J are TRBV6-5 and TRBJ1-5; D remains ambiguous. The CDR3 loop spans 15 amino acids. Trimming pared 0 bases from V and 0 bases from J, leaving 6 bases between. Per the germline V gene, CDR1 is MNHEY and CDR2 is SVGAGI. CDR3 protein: CASSYSVHSNQPQHF. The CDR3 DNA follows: TGTGCCAGCAGTTACTCTGTCCATAGCAATCAGCCCCAGCATTTT.

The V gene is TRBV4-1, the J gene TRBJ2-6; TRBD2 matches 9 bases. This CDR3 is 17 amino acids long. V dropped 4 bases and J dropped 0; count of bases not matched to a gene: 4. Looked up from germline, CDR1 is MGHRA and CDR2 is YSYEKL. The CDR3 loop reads CASSPRGGLSGANVLTF. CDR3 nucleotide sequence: TGCGCCAGCAGCCCGCGGGGGGGCCTCTCTGGGGCCAACGTCCTGACTTTC.

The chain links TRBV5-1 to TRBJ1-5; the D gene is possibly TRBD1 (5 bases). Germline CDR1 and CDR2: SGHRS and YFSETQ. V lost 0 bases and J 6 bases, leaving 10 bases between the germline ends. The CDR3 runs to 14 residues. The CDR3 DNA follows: TGCGCCAGCAGCTTGGAGGGGCTAGGTCAGCCCCAGCATTTT. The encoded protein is CASSLEGLGQPQHF.

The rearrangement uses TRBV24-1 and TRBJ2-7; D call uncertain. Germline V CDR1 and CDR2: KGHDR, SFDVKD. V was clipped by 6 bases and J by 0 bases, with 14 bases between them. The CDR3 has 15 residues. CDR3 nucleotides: TGTGCCACCAGTCAGAGACTCCCCGTCTCCTACGAGCAGTACTTC. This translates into CATSQRLPVSYEQYF.

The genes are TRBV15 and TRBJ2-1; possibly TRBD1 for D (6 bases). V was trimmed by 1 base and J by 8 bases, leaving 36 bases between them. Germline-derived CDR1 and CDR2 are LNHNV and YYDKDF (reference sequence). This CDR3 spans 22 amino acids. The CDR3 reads CATSRGLSMDSWVSDRVDEQFF. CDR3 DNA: TGTGCCACCAGCAGAGGTCTTTCGATGGACAGTTGGGTATCGGATCGAGTTGATGAGCAGTTCTTC.